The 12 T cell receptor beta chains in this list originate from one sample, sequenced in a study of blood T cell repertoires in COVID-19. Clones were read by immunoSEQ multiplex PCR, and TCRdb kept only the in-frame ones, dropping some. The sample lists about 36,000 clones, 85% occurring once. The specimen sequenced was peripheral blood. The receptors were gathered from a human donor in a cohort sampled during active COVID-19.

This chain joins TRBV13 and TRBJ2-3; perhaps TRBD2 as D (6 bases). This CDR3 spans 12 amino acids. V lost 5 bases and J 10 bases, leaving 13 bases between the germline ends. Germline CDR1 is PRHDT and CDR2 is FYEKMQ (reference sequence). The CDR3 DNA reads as TGTGCCAGCAGCCAGAGCCCGGGGGCGCAGTATTTT. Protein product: CASSQSPGAQYF.

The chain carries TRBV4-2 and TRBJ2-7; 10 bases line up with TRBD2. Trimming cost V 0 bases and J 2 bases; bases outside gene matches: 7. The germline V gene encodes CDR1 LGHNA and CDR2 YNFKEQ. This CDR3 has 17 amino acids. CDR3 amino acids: CASSQDHVSGGTYEQYF. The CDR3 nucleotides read TGTGCCAGCAGCCAAGATCATGTTAGCGGGGGGACCTACGAGCAGTACTTC.

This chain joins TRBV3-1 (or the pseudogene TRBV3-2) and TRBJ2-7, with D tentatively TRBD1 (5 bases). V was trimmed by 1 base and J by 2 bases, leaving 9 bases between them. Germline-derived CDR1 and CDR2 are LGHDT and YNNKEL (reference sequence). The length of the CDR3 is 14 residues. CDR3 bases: TGTGCCAGCAGCCAAGTTCCCAGGGCCTACGAGCAGTACTTC. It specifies CASSQVPRAYEQYF.

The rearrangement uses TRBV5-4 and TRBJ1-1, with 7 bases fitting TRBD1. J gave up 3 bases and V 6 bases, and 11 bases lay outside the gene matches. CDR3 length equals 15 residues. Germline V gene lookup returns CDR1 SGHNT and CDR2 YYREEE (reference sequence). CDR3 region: CASNIQGTLDTEAFF. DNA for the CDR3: TGTGCCAGCAACATACAGGGGACATTGGACACTGAAGCTTTCTTT.

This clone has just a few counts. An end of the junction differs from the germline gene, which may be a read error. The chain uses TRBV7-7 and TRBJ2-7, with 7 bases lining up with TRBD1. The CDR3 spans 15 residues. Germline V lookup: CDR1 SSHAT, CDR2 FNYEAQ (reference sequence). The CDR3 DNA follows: TGTGCTAGCAGCTTAGGTGAGGGGGCCTCCTACGAGCAGTACTTC. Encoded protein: CASSLGEGASYEQYF.

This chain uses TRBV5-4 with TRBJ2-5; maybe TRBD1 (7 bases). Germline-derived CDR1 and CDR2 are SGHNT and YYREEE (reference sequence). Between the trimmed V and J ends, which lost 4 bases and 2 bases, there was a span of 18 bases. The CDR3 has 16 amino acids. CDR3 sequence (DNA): TGTGCCAGCAGCAGCTACAGGGGCGCGGGGCAAGAGACCCAGTACTTC. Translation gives CASSSYRGAGQETQYF. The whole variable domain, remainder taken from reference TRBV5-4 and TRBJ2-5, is ETGVTQSPTHLIKTRGQQVTLRCSSQSGHNTVSWYQQALGQGPQFIFQYYREEENGRGNFPPRFSGLQFPNYSSELNVNALELDDSALYLCASSSYRGAGQETQYFGPGTRLLVL.

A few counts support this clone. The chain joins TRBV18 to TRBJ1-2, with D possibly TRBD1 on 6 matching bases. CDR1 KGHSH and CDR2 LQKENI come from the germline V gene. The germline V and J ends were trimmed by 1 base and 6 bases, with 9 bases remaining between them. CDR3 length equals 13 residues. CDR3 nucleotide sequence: TGTGCCAGCTCACCACGGGACATAGATGGCTACACCTTC. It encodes CASSPRDIDGYTF.

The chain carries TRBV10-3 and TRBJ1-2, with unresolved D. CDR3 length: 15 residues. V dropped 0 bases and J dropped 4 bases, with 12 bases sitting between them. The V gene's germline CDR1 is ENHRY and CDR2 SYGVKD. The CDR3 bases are TGTGCCATCAGTGAGTCATCTAAAGTCTCCTATGGCTACACCTTC. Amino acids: CAISESSKVSYGYTF.

The CDR3 loop reads CASSQTIRGHQPQHF. CDR3 coding DNA: TGCGCCAGCAGCCAGACAATCAGGGGTCATCAGCCCCAGCATTTT. The rearrangement links TRBV4-3 to TRBJ1-5; perhaps TRBD1 as D (6 bases). The CDR3 consists of 15 residues. Germline values: CDR1 LGHNA, CDR2 YSLEER. Trimming left V 3 bases short and J 5 bases short, with 14 bases between.

The CDR3 bases are TGTGCCAGCAGTTTATCCGGTCGGAGGGAAAAACTGTTTTTT. Translating gives CASSLSGRREKLFF. The chain has TRBV28 and TRBJ1-4; D unclear. Germline V gene lookup returns CDR1 MDHEN and CDR2 SYDVKM. The CDR3 runs 14 residues. The V end was cut by 1 base, the J end by 8 bases, with 11 bases between.

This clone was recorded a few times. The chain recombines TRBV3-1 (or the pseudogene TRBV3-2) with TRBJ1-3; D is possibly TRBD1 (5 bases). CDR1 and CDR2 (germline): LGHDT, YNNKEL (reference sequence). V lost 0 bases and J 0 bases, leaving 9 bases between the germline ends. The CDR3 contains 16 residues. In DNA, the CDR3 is TGTGCCAGCAGCCAAGATCAGGGTATCTCTGGAAACACCATATATTTT. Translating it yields CASSQDQGISGNTIYF.

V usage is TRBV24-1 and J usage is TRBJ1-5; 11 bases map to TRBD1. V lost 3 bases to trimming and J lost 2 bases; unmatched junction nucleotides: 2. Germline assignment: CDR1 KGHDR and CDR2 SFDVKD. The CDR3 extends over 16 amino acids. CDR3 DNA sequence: TGTGCCACCAGTGATGGACAGGGGGCTGGCAATCAGCCCCAGCATTTT. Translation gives CATSDGQGAGNQPQHF.